The 32 T cell receptor beta chains in this list originate from one sample, sequenced in a study of T cell responses to AZD1222 COVID-19 vaccine. Clones were read by immunoSEQ multiplex PCR, and TCRdb kept only the in-frame ones, dropping some. The sample contains tens of thousands of clones, around 81% of which appear only once. The sequenced sample was peripheral blood, obtained on day 0 of AZD1222 vaccination. The receptors shown here come from an adult in good health.

The J gene is TRBJ2-2, the V gene TRBV7-2; D is possibly TRBD2 (5 bases). Germline V gene lookup returns CDR1 SGHTA and CDR2 FQGNSA. The CDR3 is 12 amino acids. V gave up 8 bases and J gave up 7 bases, with 11 bases separating them. CDR3 loop: CASGREIGELFF. The DNA for the CDR3 is TGTGCCAGCGGTAGGGAGATCGGGGAGCTGTTTTTT. The variable domain in full, completed from reference TRBV7-2 and TRBJ2-2, reads GAGVSQSPSNKVTEKGKDVELRCDPISGHTALYWYRQSLGQGLEFLIYFQGNSAPDKSGLPSDRFSAERTGGSVSTLTIQRTQQEDSAVYLCASGREIGELFFGEGSRLTVL.

The chain combines TRBV5-1 with TRBJ1-1; the match to TRBD1 covers 10 bases. The germline V gene has CDR1 SGHRS and CDR2 YFSETQ. With 2 bases clipped from V and 6 bases from J, the junction kept 4 bases outside the gene matches. This CDR3 is 14 amino acids long. The CDR3 sequence: CASSFGGQGAEAFF. In nucleotides, the CDR3 is TGCGCCAGCAGCTTTGGAGGACAGGGGGCTGAAGCTTTCTTT.

This clone was found a few times. The chain links TRBV28 to TRBJ2-3; D is undetermined. Trimming removed 7 bases from V and 6 bases from J, with 8 bases in between. The CDR3 extends over 11 amino acids. CDR1 and CDR2 (germline): MDHEN, SYDVKM. The CDR3 DNA sequence: TGTGCCAGCACATCGGACGATACGCAGTATTTT. It yields the protein CASTSDDTQYF.

By sample fraction, this clone is medium-sized. The CDR3 nucleotides are TGCGCCAGCAGCTTGACCGGACAGGCCTACGAGCAGTACTTC. Translation: CASSLTGQAYEQYF. The chain combines TRBV5-1 with TRBJ2-7; 7 bases match TRBD1. This CDR3 comprises 14 residues. CDR1 SGHRS and CDR2 YFSETQ come from the germline V gene. The V segment lost 1 base and the J segment 2 bases; nucleotides outside the gene matches: 3.

This clone has only one observation. The CDR3 DNA is TGTGCCAGCTCTACCACTGGGACTAGCGGAGAGACCCAGTACTTC. Translating it yields CASSTTGTSGETQYF. This chain links TRBV18 with TRBJ2-5; the match to TRBD2 covers 11 bases. Germline V lookup: CDR1 KGHSH, CDR2 LQKENI. This CDR3 region has 15 residues. V was pared by 6 bases and J by 4 bases, with 7 bases of the junction left unmatched. The variable domain in full, with the rest retrieved from reference TRBV18 and TRBJ2-5, is NAGVMQNPRHLVRRRGQEARLRCSPMKGHSHVYWYRQLPEEGLKFMVYLQKENIIDESGMPKERFSAEFPKEGPSILRIQQVVRGDSAAYFCASSTTGTSGETQYFGPGTRLLVL.

This chain uses TRBV6-5 with TRBJ2-2; TRBD2 might be the D (5 bases). The V end was cut by 6 bases, the J end by 0 bases, with 11 bases between. This CDR3 has 15 residues. The germline V gene has CDR1 MNHEY and CDR2 SVGAGI. DNA for the CDR3: TGTGCCAGCAGGGCGGGCACTTCGAACACCGGGGAGCTGTTTTTT. This sequence encodes CASRAGTSNTGELFF.

The chain employs TRBV5-6 and TRBJ1-3; D gene unclear. Germline lookup yields CDR1 SGHDT and CDR2 YYEEEE. There are 14 residues in the CDR3. V was shortened by 0 bases and J by 3 bases, with 7 bases between the two germline ends. The CDR3 loop is CASSLGQIGNTIYF. DNA of the CDR3: TGTGCCAGCAGCTTGGGGCAGATTGGAAACACCATATATTTT.

The V and J genes are TRBV18 and TRBJ1-1; D is ambiguous. The germline V gene encodes CDR1 KGHSH and CDR2 LQKENI. This CDR3 has 14 amino acids. V lost 3 bases and J lost 1, with 9 bases in between. The CDR3 loop is CASSPSRGNTEAFF. In DNA form, the CDR3 reads TGTGCCAGCTCACCGTCCCGGGGGAACACTGAAGCTTTCTTT.

This chain links TRBV30 with TRBJ1-1; D is possibly TRBD1 (6 bases). The CDR3 contains 14 residues. The germline V and J ends were trimmed by 7 bases and 1 base, with 16 bases remaining between them. CDR1 GTSNPN and CDR2 SVGIG come from the germline V gene (reference sequence). The CDR3 protein is CASNYRDPNTEAFF. The CDR3 nucleotides read TGTGCCTCGAACTACAGGGATCCGAACACTGAAGCTTTCTTT.

This chain links TRBV6-5 with TRBJ2-1; 7 nucleotides agree with TRBD1. With 6 bases clipped from V and 9 bases from J, the junction kept 5 bases outside the gene matches. The germline V gene has CDR1 MNHEY and CDR2 SVGAGI. This CDR3 is built from 12 residues. Written as DNA, the CDR3 is TGTGCCAGCAGGACAGGGATGAGTGAGCAGTTCTTC. Its translation is CASRTGMSEQFF.

This clone has a handful of counts. This chain connects TRBV11-2 to TRBJ1-2, with D tentatively TRBD1 (5 bases). The V end was cut by 2 bases, the J end by 5 bases, with 18 bases between. The CDR3 spans 16 residues. From germline, CDR1 is SGHAT and CDR2 FQNNGV. The CDR3 loop reads CASSLSWGSVSYGYTF. The CDR3, as DNA: TGTGCCAGCAGCTTATCCTGGGGGAGCGTTTCGTATGGCTACACCTTC. The full variable domain, in which reference TRBV11-2 and TRBJ1-2 provide the parts outside the CDR3, is EAGVAQSPRYKIIEKRQSVAFWCNPISGHATLYWYQQILGQGPKLLIQFQNNGVVDDSQLPKDRFSAERLKGVDSTLKIQPAKLEDSAVYLCASSLSWGSVSYGYTFGSGTRLTVV.

The chain carries TRBV7-9 and TRBJ1-2; the D gene is possibly TRBD1 (6 bases). This CDR3 contains 13 residues. Per germline, CDR1 SEHNR and CDR2 FQNEAQ (reference sequence). V lost 3 bases and J 8 bases, leaving 13 bases between the germline ends. CDR3 amino acids: CASSFQGTGGYTF. DNA of the CDR3: TGTGCCAGCAGCTTTCAGGGGACGGGAGGCTACACCTTC. Full variable domain (rest looked up from reference TRBV7-9 and TRBJ1-2): DTGVSQNPRHKITKRGQNVTFRCDPISEHNRLYWYRQTLGQGPEFLTYFQNEAQLEKSRLLSDRFSAERPKGSFSTLEIQRTEQGDSAMYLCASSFQGTGGYTFGSGTRLTVV.

The CDR3 coding sequence is TGCGCCAGCAGCTTAAGCGGGAGGGGGAATGAGCAGTTCTTC. Its translation: CASSLSGRGNEQFF. The rearrangement uses TRBV5-1 and TRBJ2-1; 10 nucleotides agree with TRBD2. V gave up 2 bases and J gave up 7 bases; unmatched junction bases: 3. The CDR3 totals 14 residues. In germline, CDR1 is SGHRS, CDR2 YFSETQ.

This clone was detected only a few times. This sequence joins TRBV6-5 and TRBJ2-2; tentative D call: TRBD2 (5 bases). Per germline, CDR1 MNHEY and CDR2 SVGAGI. V lost 6 bases to trimming and J lost 1 base, with 12 bases between them. This CDR3 is built from 15 residues. The CDR3 DNA follows: TGTGCCAGCAGCTACGCGGGCTTGAACACCGGGGAGCTGTTTTTT. This sequence encodes CASSYAGLNTGELFF.

This CDR3 is CASGLGQARNEQFF. In DNA form, the CDR3 reads TGTGCTAGTGGTTTGGGACAGGCCCGGAATGAGCAGTTCTTC. This chain links TRBV12-5 with TRBJ2-1; D is perhaps TRBD1 (6 bases). Germline V gene lookup returns CDR1 LGHNT and CDR2 FRNRAP. The CDR3 runs 14 residues. Trimming took 1 base from V and 7 from J, leaving 11 bases between them.

The J gene is TRBJ2-2, the V gene TRBV12-5; D gene ambiguous. In germline, CDR1 is LGHNT, CDR2 FRNRAP. Trimming shortened V by 4 bases and J by 2 bases, and 5 bases separated the two germline ends. The CDR3 loop spans 13 amino acids. The CDR3 region is CASGSVNTGELFF. DNA for the CDR3: TGTGCTAGTGGTTCTGTTAACACCGGGGAGCTGTTTTTT. The whole variable domain, filled in from reference TRBV12-5 and TRBJ2-2, reads DARVTQTPRHKVTEMGQEVTMRCQPILGHNTVFWYRQTMMQGLELLAYFRNRAPLDDSGMPKDRFSAEMPDATLATLKIQPSEPRDSAVYFCASGSVNTGELFFGEGSRLTVL.

The chain couples TRBV5-6 to TRBJ2-3, with 11 bases fitting TRBD2. Germline assignment: CDR1 SGHDT and CDR2 YYEEEE. Losses at the gene ends were 1 base for V and 4 bases for J; bases not matched to a gene: 5. CDR3 length: 16 residues. CDR3 loop: CASSLTSGRGADTQYF. The CDR3 DNA follows: TGTGCCAGCAGCTTGACTAGCGGGAGAGGGGCAGATACGCAGTATTTT.

The rearrangement uses TRBV6-5 and TRBJ1-1; D gene ambiguous. With 9 bases removed from V and 0 bases from J, the gap between germline ends came to 11 bases. Germline V gene data show CDR1 as MNHEY and CDR2 as SVGAGI. CDR3 length equals 13 residues. In nucleotides, the CDR3 is TGTGCCAGTGGACGGACCATGAACACTGAAGCTTTCTTT. This gives the protein CASGRTMNTEAFF.

CDR3 bases: TGTGCCAGCAGCCCCGGGGGGCAGCACTCTGGAAACACCATATATTTT. Its protein is CASSPGGQHSGNTIYF. The V and J genes are TRBV7-2 and TRBJ1-3; TRBD1 is a possible D gene (6 bases). CDR3 length: 16 residues. V was trimmed by 5 bases and J by 0 bases, leaving 14 bases between them. Germline V lookup: CDR1 SGHTA, CDR2 FQGNSA.

The rearrangement links TRBV7-9 to TRBJ1-4; 7 nucleotides match TRBD1. The CDR3 consists of 15 residues. Germline CDR1 reads SEHNR; CDR2 reads FQNEAQ (reference sequence). After removal of 5 bases from V and 8 bases from J, the junction contained 11 bases not matched to a gene. The DNA of the CDR3 is TGTGCCAGCAGCCCAGGGGGAGTTGCTTTGGAAAAACTGTTTTTT. Translation gives CASSPGGVALEKLFF. The whole variable domain, filled in from reference TRBV7-9 and TRBJ1-4, reads DTGVSQNPRHKITKRGQNVTFRCDPISEHNRLYWYRQTLGQGPEFLTYFQNEAQLEKSRLLSDRFSAERPKGSFSTLEIQRTEQGDSAMYLCASSPGGVALEKLFFGSGTQLSVL.

V gene TRBV30 combines with J gene TRBJ2-3, with D possibly TRBD2 on 6 matching bases. CDR1 and CDR2 (germline): GTSNPN, SVGIG (reference sequence). CDR3 size: 13 residues. Trimming stripped 6 bases from V and 0 bases from J, with 10 bases between. The CDR3 is CACQRASTDTQYF. In DNA, the CDR3 is TGTGCCTGCCAGCGGGCCAGCACAGATACGCAGTATTTT.

The CDR3, as DNA: TGTGCCAGCCGACAGACAGGGTACAATGAGCAGTTCTTC. It specifies CASRQTGYNEQFF. This chain joins TRBV2 and TRBJ2-1; the match to TRBD1 covers 7 bases. The trim removed 8 bases at V and 4 bases at J, leaving 5 bases unmatched. Germline lookup yields CDR1 SNHLY and CDR2 FYNNEI. The CDR3 loop spans 13 amino acids.

The V call is TRBV24-1, the J call TRBJ2-4, with D perhaps TRBD2 (6 bases). Per germline, CDR1 KGHDR and CDR2 SFDVKD. Trimming pared 4 bases from V and 0 bases from J, leaving 12 bases between. The CDR3 has 16 amino acids. CDR3 loop: CATSEGGRSAKNIQYF. The CDR3 DNA follows: TGTGCCACCAGTGAGGGGGGACGCTCAGCCAAAAACATTCAGTACTTC.

The CDR3 bases are TGTGCCAGCAGCACAGGGGCGACAGATACGCAGTATTTT. Translating it yields CASSTGATDTQYF. The V and J genes are TRBV9 and TRBJ2-3, with 7 bases matching TRBD1. Trimming took 4 bases from V and 3 from J; bases not matched to a gene: 2. Germline lookup yields CDR1 SGDLS and CDR2 YYNGEE. The CDR3 extends over 13 amino acids. Filled out from reference TRBV9 and TRBJ2-3, the complete variable domain reads DSGVTQTPKHLITATGQRVTLRCSPRSGDLSVYWYQQSLDQGLQFLIQYYNGEERAKGNILERFSAQQFPDLHSELNLSSLELGDSALYFCASSTGATDTQYFGPGTRLTVL.

V is TRBV11-2 and J is TRBJ1-2; D is unresolved. The CDR3 runs 14 residues. V lost 5 bases, J lost 0 bases, and 10 bases lay in between. Germline V gene lookup returns CDR1 SGHAT and CDR2 FQNNGV. CDR3 coding DNA: TGTGCCAGCAGCCTTGGCCCTACTAACTATGGCTACACCTTC. Its protein is CASSLGPTNYGYTF.

The chain links TRBV5-1 to TRBJ1-5, with D uncertain. V was shortened by 0 bases and J by 4 bases, with 5 bases between the two germline ends. Germline V gene lookup returns CDR1 SGHRS and CDR2 YFSETQ. This CDR3 comprises 13 residues. DNA for the CDR3: TGCGCCAGCAGCTTGGATGGGAATCAGCCCCAGCATTTT. This sequence encodes CASSLDGNQPQHF. Full variable domain (remainder filled in from reference TRBV5-1 and TRBJ1-5): KAGVTQTPRYLIKTRGQQVTLSCSPISGHRSVSWYQQTPGQGLQFLFEYFSETQRNKGNFPGRFSGRQFSNSRSEMNVSTLELGDSALYLCASSLDGNQPQHFGDGTRLSIL.

CDR3 sequence reads: CASSQAGLAGGTEQFF. CDR3 sequence (DNA): TGCGCCAGCAGCCAAGCTGGGCTAGCGGGAGGGACTGAGCAGTTCTTC. J is TRBJ2-1 and V is TRBV4-1; 12 nucleotides align to TRBD2. The CDR3 is 16 residues long. Germline CDR1 and CDR2: MGHRA and YSYEKL. The V gene end was trimmed by 1 base and the J gene end by 9 bases; junction bases not matched to a gene: 7.

This chain joins TRBV28 and TRBJ1-2; D possibly corresponds to TRBD1 (5 bases). The CDR3 is 13 residues long. Per the germline V gene, CDR1 is MDHEN and CDR2 is SYDVKM. Trimming removed 2 bases from V and 2 bases from J, with 6 bases in between. The CDR3 DNA reads as TGTGCCAGCAGTTTAGGGGGGAACTATGGCTACACCTTC. Translation gives CASSLGGNYGYTF.

This clone appeared a single time. The V gene is TRBV10-2, the J gene TRBJ2-2; D gene unclear. V dropped 8 bases and J dropped 0 bases, with 10 bases sitting between them. This CDR3 region has 14 residues. Germline-derived CDR1 and CDR2 are WSHSY and SAAADI. In DNA form, the CDR3 reads TGCGCCAGCTCCTGGGGAACGAACACCGGGGAGCTGTTTTTT. This gives the protein CASSWGTNTGELFF.

This chain uses TRBV7-8 with TRBJ2-5; a weak D match, TRBD2 (5 bases). Germline V gene sequence: CDR1 SGHVS, CDR2 FQNEAQ. V was cut by 6 bases and J by 3 bases, with 11 bases left in between. This CDR3 region has 13 residues. Written as DNA, the CDR3 is TGTGCCAGCAGAGCCGGGGTTGAAGAGACCCAGTACTTC. It yields the protein CASRAGVEETQYF. Looking up the rest from reference TRBV7-8 and TRBJ2-5 gives the full variable domain: GAGVSQSPRYKVAKRGQDVALRCDPISGHVSLFWYQQALGQGPEFLTYFQNEAQLDKSGLPSDRFFAERPEGSVSTLKIQRTQQEDSAVYLCASRAGVEETQYFGPGTRLLVL.

This clone came up a few times. This chain joins TRBV4-2 and TRBJ2-7, with D possibly matching TRBD1 (6 bases). The V gene lost 2 bases and the J gene lost 2 bases, with 10 bases spanning the gap. The CDR3 covers 14 residues. Looked up from germline, CDR1 is LGHNA and CDR2 is YNFKEQ. CDR3 amino acids: CASSQQGSAYEQYF. The CDR3 DNA reads as TGTGCCAGCAGCCAACAGGGGTCAGCCTACGAGCAGTACTTC.

This clone was seen only a few times. The chain links TRBV5-6 to TRBJ1-4; D not resolved. Trimming shortened V by 4 bases and J by 10 bases, and 8 bases separated the two germline ends. The germline gives CDR1 SGHDT, CDR2 YYEEEE. The CDR3 loop spans 11 amino acids. As DNA, the CDR3 is TGTGCCAGCAGCGACCGGGGAAAACTGTTTTTT. Residues: CASSDRGKLFF.